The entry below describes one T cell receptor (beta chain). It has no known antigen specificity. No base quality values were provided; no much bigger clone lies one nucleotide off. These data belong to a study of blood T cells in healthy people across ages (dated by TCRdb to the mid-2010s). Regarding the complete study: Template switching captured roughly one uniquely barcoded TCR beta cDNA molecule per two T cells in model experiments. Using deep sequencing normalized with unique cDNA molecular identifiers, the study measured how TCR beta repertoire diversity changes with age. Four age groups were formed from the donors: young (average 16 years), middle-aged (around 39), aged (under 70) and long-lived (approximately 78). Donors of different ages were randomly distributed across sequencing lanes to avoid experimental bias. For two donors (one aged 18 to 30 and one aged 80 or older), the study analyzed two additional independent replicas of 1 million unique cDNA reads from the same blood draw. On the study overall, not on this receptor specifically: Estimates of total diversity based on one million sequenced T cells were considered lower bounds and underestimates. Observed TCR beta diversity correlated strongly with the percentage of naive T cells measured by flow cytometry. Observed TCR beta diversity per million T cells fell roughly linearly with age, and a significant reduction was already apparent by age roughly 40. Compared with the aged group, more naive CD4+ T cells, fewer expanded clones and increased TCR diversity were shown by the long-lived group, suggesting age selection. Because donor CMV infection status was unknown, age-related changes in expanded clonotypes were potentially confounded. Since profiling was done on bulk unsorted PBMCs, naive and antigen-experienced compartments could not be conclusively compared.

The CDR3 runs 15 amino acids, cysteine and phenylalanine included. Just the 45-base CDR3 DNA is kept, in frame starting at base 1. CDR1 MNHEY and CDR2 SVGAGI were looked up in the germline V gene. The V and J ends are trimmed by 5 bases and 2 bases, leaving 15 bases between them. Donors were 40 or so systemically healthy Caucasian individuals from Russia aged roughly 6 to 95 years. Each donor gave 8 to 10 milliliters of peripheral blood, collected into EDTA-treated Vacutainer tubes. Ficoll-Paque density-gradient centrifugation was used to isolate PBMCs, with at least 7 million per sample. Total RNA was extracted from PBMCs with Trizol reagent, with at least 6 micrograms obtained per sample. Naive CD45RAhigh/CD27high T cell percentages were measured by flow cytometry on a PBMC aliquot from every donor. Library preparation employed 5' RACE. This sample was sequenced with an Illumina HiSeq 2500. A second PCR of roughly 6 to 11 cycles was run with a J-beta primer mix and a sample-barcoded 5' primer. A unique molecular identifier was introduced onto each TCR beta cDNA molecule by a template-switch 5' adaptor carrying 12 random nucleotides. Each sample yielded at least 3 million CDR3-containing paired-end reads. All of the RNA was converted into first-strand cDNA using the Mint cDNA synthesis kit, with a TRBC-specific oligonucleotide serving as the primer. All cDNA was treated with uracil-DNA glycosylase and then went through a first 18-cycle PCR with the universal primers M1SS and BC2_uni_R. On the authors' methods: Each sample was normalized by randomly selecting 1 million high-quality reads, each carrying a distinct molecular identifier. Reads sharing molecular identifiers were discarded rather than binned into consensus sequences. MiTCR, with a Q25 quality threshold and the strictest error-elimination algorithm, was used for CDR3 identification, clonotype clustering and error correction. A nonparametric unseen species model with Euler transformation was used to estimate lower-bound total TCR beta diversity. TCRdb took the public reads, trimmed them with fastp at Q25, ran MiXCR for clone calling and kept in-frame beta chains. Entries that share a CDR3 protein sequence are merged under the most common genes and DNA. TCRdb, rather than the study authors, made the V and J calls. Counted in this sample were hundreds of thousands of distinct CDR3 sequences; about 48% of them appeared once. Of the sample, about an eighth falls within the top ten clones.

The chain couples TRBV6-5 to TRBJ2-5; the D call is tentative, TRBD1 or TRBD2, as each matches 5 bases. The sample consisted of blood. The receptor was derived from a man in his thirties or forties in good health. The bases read TGTGCCAGCAGTGGACACGGGGCGAAACAAGAGACCCAGTACTTC. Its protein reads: CASSGHGAKQETQYF.